Shown below are 22 T cell receptor beta chains from a single sample sequenced in a study of shared clonotypes between healthy human individuals. Profiling relied on immunoSEQ multiplex PCR, and the TCRdb table lists in-frame clones only, not all of them. The repertoire holds about 1.1 million clones, with 60% to 80% as singletons. The sequenced material came from memory CD4+ T cells from PBMCs. Subset reported: CD45RA-negative fraction. The receptor source for this set is a man younger than 35 in good health. Some clones in this sample may be carry-over from other donors' samples.

The V gene is TRBV27, the J gene TRBJ2-7, with D unclear. This CDR3 spans 14 amino acids. Germline assignment: CDR1 MNHEY and CDR2 SMNVEV (reference sequence). V shed 2 bases and J shed 3 bases, with 11 bases lying between them. The CDR3: CASSLKGNFYEQYF. As DNA, the CDR3 is TGTGCCAGCAGTTTAAAGGGTAACTTCTACGAGCAGTACTTC.

The chain couples TRBV7-9 to TRBJ1-2; tentatively, D is TRBD1 (5 bases). V shed 5 bases and J shed 8 bases, with 12 bases lying between them. CDR3 length: 12 residues. From germline, CDR1 is SEHNR and CDR2 FQNEAQ (reference sequence). This CDR3 is CASSPITGGYTF. CDR3 DNA sequence: TGTGCCAGCAGCCCCATTACAGGAGGCTACACCTTC.

V gene TRBV28 combines with J gene TRBJ1-5; the D gene is possibly TRBD1 (5 bases). Between the trimmed V and J ends, which lost 6 bases and 9 bases, there was a span of 15 bases. Looked up from germline, CDR1 is MDHEN and CDR2 is SYDVKM. The CDR3 has 13 amino acids. CDR3 amino acids: CASSQIRDRPQHF. The CDR3 nucleotides are TGTGCCAGCAGCCAAATTAGAGACAGGCCCCAGCATTTT.

The chain employs TRBV7-2 and TRBJ1-2; 8 nucleotides match TRBD1. Trimming removed 1 base from V and 1 base from J; junction bases left unmatched: 5. CDR3 length: 16 residues. Germline values: CDR1 SGHTA, CDR2 FQGNSA. The CDR3 DNA follows: TGTGCCAGCAGCTTAGGGCAGGGGGCAAGTAACTATGGCTACACCTTC. Translated: CASSLGQGASNYGYTF.

The table lists this clone with a few counts. The chain employs TRBV5-4 and TRBJ2-7, with TRBD1 identical over 9 bases. The CDR3 extends over 13 amino acids. CDR1 and CDR2 (germline): SGHNT, YYREEE (reference sequence). With V trimmed by 0 bases and J by 7 bases, 2 bases remained unmatched. CDR3: CASSLAGQGEQYF. Here the CDR3 DNA reads TGTGCCAGCAGCTTGGCGGGACAGGGAGAGCAGTACTTC.

The chain is built from TRBV19 and TRBJ1-1; D is unresolved. V was cut by 5 bases and J by 6 bases, with 10 bases left in between. The CDR3 sequence is 12 residues long. Germline values: CDR1 LNHDA, CDR2 SQIVND (reference sequence). The CDR3 region is CASSRANAEAFF. CDR3 bases: TGTGCCAGTAGTCGGGCCAATGCTGAAGCTTTCTTT.

A word on this clone: In the same sample, other DNA sequences code for this CDR3. The rearrangement joins TRBV19 to TRBJ2-3; 13 bases map to TRBD2. V shed 4 bases, J shed 6 bases, and the junction held 7 bases outside the gene matches. Germline CDR1 reads LNHDA; CDR2 reads SQIVND (reference sequence). The CDR3 has 16 residues. This CDR3 is CASSTRLAGGPDTQYF. CDR3 sequence (DNA): TGTGCCAGTAGTACGCGACTAGCGGGAGGACCGGATACGCAGTATTTT.

This clone has at least ten counts. J is TRBJ1-2 and V is TRBV7-9, with TRBD1 identical over 7 bases. The CDR3 consists of 14 residues. CDR1 is SEHNR and CDR2 is FQNEAQ in the germline V gene (reference sequence). After removal of 5 bases from V and 3 bases from J, the junction contained 6 bases not matched to a gene. The CDR3 spells CASSRWDSHYGYTF. Written as DNA, the CDR3 is TGTGCCAGCAGCCGATGGGACAGCCACTATGGCTACACCTTC.

The V call is TRBV7-6, the J call TRBJ2-7; 12 nucleotides line up with TRBD2. The CDR3 is 16 residues long. J gave up 3 bases and V 5 bases, and 8 bases lay outside the gene matches. Per germline, CDR1 SGHVS and CDR2 FNYEAQ. CDR3 DNA sequence: TGTGCCAGCAGCGGATGGACTAGCGGGAACAACTACGAGCAGTACTTC. It specifies CASSGWTSGNNYEQYF.

As regards this clone: This likely reflects a read error, since a far larger clone is one base away. Additional DNA sequences in this sample encode the identical CDR3. The chain joins TRBV5-1 to TRBJ1-5, with D tentatively TRBD1 (6 bases). CDR1 is SGHRS, CDR2 YFSETQ, per germline. Trimming pared 0 bases from V and 5 bases from J, leaving 12 bases between. The CDR3 is 15 residues long. The CDR3 DNA is TGCGCCAGCAGCTTGGGCAGGGGCGACGATCAGCCCCAGCATTTT. Protein: CASSLGRGDDQPQHF.

CDR3 nucleotides: TGTGCCAGCAGTTTCAAGAGGAGCCCCTACGAGCAGTACTTC. Translating gives CASSFKRSPYEQYF. The chain joins TRBV2 to TRBJ2-7; D remains ambiguous. The CDR3 has 14 amino acids. Germline CDR1 reads SNHLY; CDR2 reads FYNNEI. V gave up 5 bases and J gave up 2 bases, with 13 bases separating them.

This clone was seen only a few times. The chain recombines TRBV6-6 with TRBJ2-1, with 7 nucleotides matching TRBD2. This CDR3 region has 15 residues. Trimming at V came to 0 bases and at J to 6 bases, leaving 5 bases not matched to a gene. The germline V gene encodes CDR1 MNHNY and CDR2 SVGAGI (reference sequence). CDR3 DNA: TGTGCCAGCAGTTACTCGGGCGGGAGTGGCAATGAGCAGTTCTTC. Translating gives CASSYSGGSGNEQFF.

The J gene is TRBJ2-1, the V gene TRBV6-1; D ambiguous. Germline V lookup: CDR1 MNHNS, CDR2 SASEGT. The V end lost 5 bases, the J end lost 2 bases, and 10 bases lay between the germline ends. The CDR3 totals 14 residues. The CDR3 nucleotides are TGTGCCAGCAGTTCGACCGGCGCCTACAATGAGCAGTTCTTC. This gives the protein CASSSTGAYNEQFF.

This chain uses TRBV15 with TRBJ1-4, with 12 nucleotides matching TRBD1. V lost 0 bases, J lost 7 bases, and 9 bases stayed unmatched. Germline values: CDR1 LNHNV, CDR2 YYDKDF (reference sequence). The length of the CDR3 is 18 residues. In DNA form, the CDR3 reads TGTGCCACCAGCAGAGATCGGGGACAGGGGGCCCGTGGTGAAAAACTGTTTTTT. This sequence encodes CATSRDRGQGARGEKLFF.

This clone was seen only a few times. The CDR3 loop reads CASSLYMNENEQYF. CDR3 coding DNA: TGCGCCAGCAGCTTATACATGAATGAGAACGAGCAGTACTTC. The chain employs TRBV5-1 and TRBJ2-7; D gene ambiguous. Germline-derived CDR1 and CDR2 are SGHRS and YFSETQ. The CDR3 contains 14 residues. Trimming left V 2 bases short and J 5 bases short, with 14 bases between.

In the case of this clone: The junction does not match germline at one end; this may be a read error. Additional DNA sequences in this sample encode the identical CDR3. V usage is TRBV10-2 and J usage is TRBJ2-7; TRBD2 is a possible D gene (6 bases). The CDR3 extends over 15 amino acids. Looked up from germline, CDR1 is WSHSY and CDR2 is SAAADI. The CDR3 spells CASSETRLGRYEQYF. The CDR3 nucleotides read TGCGCCAGCAGTGAGACGAGACTAGGGAGATACGAACAGTACTTC.

This chain connects TRBV5-1 to TRBJ2-3; 11 bases align to TRBD2. The CDR3 is 18 amino acids. J was trimmed by 2 bases and V by 1 base; bases with no gene match: 9. Germline V gene sequence: CDR1 SGHRS, CDR2 YFSETQ. This CDR3 is CASSLSLTSGDPTDTQYF. The CDR3 DNA sequence: TGCGCCAGCAGCTTGTCTTTGACTAGCGGGGACCCCACAGATACGCAGTATTTT.

This chain joins TRBV27 and TRBJ2-7; TRBD1 matches 7 bases. J gave up 2 bases and V 0 bases, and 7 bases lay outside the gene matches. CDR3 length equals 16 residues. Germline V gene data show CDR1 as MNHEY and CDR2 as SMNVEV (reference sequence). CDR3 region: CASSLSKRDRTYEQYF. CDR3 coding DNA: TGTGCCAGCAGTTTATCCAAAAGGGACAGAACCTACGAGCAGTACTTC.

The CDR3 region has the DNA TGCGCCAGCAGCGTCACTAGCGCGAACTCCTACGAGCAGTACTTC. This codes for CASSVTSANSYEQYF. V is TRBV5-1 and J is TRBJ2-7; 7 bases are a match to TRBD2. V lost 4 bases and J lost 0; bases outside the gene matches: 7. Germline V gene lookup returns CDR1 SGHRS and CDR2 YFSETQ. The CDR3 is 15 residues long.

This chain links TRBV14 with TRBJ2-1, with 8 positions matching TRBD1. V lost 4 bases and J lost 0; bases outside the gene matches: 2. This CDR3 is built from 15 residues. Germline V gives CDR1 SGHDN, CDR2 FVKESK. This CDR3 reads CASSLDRGSYNEQFF. Written as DNA, the CDR3 is TGTGCCAGCAGCCTCGACAGGGGCTCCTACAATGAGCAGTTCTTC.

The chain combines TRBV6-6 with TRBJ2-2; TRBD1 matches at 8 bases. The J segment lost 4 bases and the V segment lost 6 bases, leaving 4 bases of the junction unmatched. Germline loops: CDR1 MNHNY, CDR2 SVGAGI (reference sequence). CDR3 size: 14 residues. CDR3 amino acids: CASSVTGGTGELFF. The CDR3, as DNA: TGTGCCAGCAGCGTCACAGGGGGCACCGGGGAGCTGTTTTTT.

This clone has only a few counts. The V call is TRBV2, the J call TRBJ2-1; 7 bases align to TRBD1. Germline V gene data show CDR1 as SNHLY and CDR2 as FYNNEI. The CDR3 has 15 amino acids. V shed 8 bases, J shed 0 bases, and the junction held 7 bases outside the gene matches. CDR3 protein: CASVKGASSYNEQFF. CDR3 nucleotide sequence: TGTGCCAGCGTCAAGGGGGCGAGCTCCTACAATGAGCAGTTCTTC.